This record concerns one T cell receptor beta chain sequence. As yet, its antigen is unknown. Alongside a J-beta primer mix, a sample-barcoded 5' primer served in a second PCR lasting roughly 7 to 12 cycles. From each sample, at least 3 million paired-end reads containing CDR3 were obtained. MiXCR was run by TCRdb on the 5' RACE reads, yielding one entry per CDR3 protein. The sample lists approximately 1.5 million distinct CDR3 sequences, roughly 43% seen once, with around 4% in the top ten. This specimen belongs to a study of blood T cells in healthy people across ages. CDR1 and CDR2 from the germline V gene are SGHRS and YFSETQ. Trimming at V came to 2 bases and at J to 11 bases, leaving 5 bases not matched to a gene. The CDR3 has 12 amino acids. Study results and limitations: Older individuals had lower TCR beta diversity per million T cells (the decline was roughly linear). Diversity estimated from one million T cells was considered an underestimate.

The chain joins TRBV5-1 to TRBJ1-1, with TRBD1 matching 8 bases. The sequencing input was blood. The receptor was derived from a woman aged 18-29 years in good health. The CDR3: CASSFQGADAFF. CDR3 nucleotide sequence: TGCGCCAGCAGCTTTCAGGGGGCCGACGCTTTCTTT.